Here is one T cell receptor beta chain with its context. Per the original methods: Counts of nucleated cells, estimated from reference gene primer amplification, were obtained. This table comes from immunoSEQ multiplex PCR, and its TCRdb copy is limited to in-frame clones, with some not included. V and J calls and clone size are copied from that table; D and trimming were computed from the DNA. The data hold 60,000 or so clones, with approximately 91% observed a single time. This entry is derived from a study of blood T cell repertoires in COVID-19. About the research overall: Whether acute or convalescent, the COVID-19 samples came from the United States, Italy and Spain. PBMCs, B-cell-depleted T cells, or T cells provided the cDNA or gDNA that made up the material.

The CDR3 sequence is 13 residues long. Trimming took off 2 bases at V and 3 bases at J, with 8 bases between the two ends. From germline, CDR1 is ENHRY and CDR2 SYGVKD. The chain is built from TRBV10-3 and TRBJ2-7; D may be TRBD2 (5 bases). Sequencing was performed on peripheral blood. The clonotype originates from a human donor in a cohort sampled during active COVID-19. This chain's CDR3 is CAISEGRDYEQYF. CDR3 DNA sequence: TGTGCCATCAGTGAGGGACGGGACTACGAGCAGTACTTC.